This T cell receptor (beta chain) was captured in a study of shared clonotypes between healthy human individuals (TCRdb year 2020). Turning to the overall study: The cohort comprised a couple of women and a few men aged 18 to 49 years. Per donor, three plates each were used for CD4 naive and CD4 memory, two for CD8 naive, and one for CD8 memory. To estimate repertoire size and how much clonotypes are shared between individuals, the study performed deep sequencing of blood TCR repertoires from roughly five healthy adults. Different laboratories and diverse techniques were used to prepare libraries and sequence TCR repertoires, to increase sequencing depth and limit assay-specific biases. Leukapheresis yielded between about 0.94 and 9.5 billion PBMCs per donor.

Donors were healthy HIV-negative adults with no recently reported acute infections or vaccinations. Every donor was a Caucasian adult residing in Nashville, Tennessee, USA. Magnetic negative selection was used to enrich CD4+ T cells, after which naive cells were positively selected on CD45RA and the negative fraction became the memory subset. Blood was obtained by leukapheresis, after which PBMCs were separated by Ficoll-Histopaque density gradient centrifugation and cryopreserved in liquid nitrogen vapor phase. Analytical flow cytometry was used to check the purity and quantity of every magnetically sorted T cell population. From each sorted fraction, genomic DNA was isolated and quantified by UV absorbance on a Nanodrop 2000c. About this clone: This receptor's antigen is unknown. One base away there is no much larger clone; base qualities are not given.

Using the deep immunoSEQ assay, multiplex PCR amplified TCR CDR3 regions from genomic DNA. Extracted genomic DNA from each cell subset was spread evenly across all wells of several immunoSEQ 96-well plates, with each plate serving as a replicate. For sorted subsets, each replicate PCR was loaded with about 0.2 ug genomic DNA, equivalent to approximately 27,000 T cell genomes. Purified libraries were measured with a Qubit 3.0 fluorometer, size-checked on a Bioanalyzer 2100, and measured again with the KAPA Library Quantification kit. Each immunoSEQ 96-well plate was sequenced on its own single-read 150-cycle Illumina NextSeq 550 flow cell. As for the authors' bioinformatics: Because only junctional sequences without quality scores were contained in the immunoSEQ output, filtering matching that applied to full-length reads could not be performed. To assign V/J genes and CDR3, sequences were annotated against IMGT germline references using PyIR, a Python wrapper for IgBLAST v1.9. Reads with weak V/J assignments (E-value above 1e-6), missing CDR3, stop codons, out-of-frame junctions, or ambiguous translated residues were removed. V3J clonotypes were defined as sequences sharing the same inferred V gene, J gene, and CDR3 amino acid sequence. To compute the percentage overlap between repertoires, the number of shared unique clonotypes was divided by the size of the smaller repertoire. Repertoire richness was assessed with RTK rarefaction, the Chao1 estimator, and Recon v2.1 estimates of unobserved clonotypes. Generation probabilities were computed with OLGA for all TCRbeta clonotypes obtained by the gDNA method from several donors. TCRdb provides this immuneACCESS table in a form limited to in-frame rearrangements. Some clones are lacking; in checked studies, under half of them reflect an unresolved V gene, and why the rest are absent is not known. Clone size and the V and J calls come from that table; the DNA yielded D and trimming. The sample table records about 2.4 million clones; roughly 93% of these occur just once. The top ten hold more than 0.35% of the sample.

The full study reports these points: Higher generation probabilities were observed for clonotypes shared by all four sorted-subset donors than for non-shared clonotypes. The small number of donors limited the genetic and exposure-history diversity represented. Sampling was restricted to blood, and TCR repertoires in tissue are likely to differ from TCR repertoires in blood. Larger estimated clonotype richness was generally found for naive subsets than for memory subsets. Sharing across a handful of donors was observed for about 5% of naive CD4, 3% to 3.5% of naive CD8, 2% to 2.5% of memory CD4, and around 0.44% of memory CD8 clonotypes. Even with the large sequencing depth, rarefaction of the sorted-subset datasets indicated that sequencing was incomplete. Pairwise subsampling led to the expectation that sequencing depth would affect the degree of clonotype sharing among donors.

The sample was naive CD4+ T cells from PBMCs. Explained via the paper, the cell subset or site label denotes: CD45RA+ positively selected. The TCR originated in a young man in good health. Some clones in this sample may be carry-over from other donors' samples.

The DNA sequence is given as TGTGCCACCACAGAACTAGCGGTTGGTGAGCAGTTCTTC. This translates into CATTELAVGEQFF. The chain is encoded by TRBV28 joined to TRBJ2-1, with 8 junctional bases fitting TRBD2. Based on the germline V gene, the CDR1 and CDR2 sequences are MDHEN and SYDVKM. Trimming accounts for 10 bases at V and 9 bases at J, while the number of junction bases matched to no gene is 11. From the cysteine up to the phenylalanine, the CDR3 has a length of 13 residues. Only CDR3 DNA remains: 39 bases, in frame from the first base.